This T cell receptor (beta chain) was sequenced in a study of blood T cell repertoires in COVID-19. In the source study's methods: The authors estimated nucleated cell counts from reference gene primer amplification. Repertoires were generated with immunoSEQ multiplex PCR, while TCRdb's copy carries only in-frame clones and drops some. Clonal size and the V and J genes are those of that table, whereas D and trimming came from the DNA. Among around 160,000 clones, roughly 80% were seen once, and the ten largest hold roughly a fifth. This CDR3 comprises 14 residues. Looked up from germline, CDR1 is SQVTM and CDR2 is ANQGSEA. After removal of 7 bases from V and 6 bases from J, the junction contained 14 bases not matched to a gene.

The sequence was collected from an elderly woman with acute or convalescent COVID-19. The sequenced sample was peripheral blood. V usage is TRBV29-1 and J usage is TRBJ1-1, with 7 nucleotides matching TRBD1. The CDR3 nucleotides are TGCAGCGCAGACCCCTGGACAGGCGAATCTGAAGCTTTCTTT. This translates into CSADPWTGESEAFF.